These T cell receptor beta chains were read from a single sample in a study of T cell responses to AZD1222 COVID-19 vaccine. Sequenced by immunoSEQ multiplex PCR; TCRdb stores in-frame clones only, minus some. This repertoire shows around 140,000 clones, roughly 85% found once; its top ten account for approximately 8%. The source was peripheral blood, collected 28 days after the second dose of the MenACWY control vaccine. The source of these receptors is an adult who received the MenACWY meningococcal vaccine as a control. CDR3s include the opening cysteine and the closing phenylalanine or tryptophan. The order of the fields is J gene, V gene, CDR3 protein.

TRBJ1-3,TRBV7-6,CASIPRGAGGNTIYF
TRBJ1-5,TRBV6-4,CASSGGRSNPNSNQPQHF
TRBJ1-2,TRBV18,CASSPPNNYGYTF
TRBJ2-5,TRBV18,CASSPPIGKETQYF
TRBJ1-1,TRBV29-1,CSAELDTEAFF
TRBJ2-7,TRBV6-6,CAGRMGGSVEQYF
TRBJ1-4,TRBV5-5,CASSFPLLDNNNEKLFF
TRBJ1-2,TRBV19,CASSGTGTGSYGYTF
TRBJ2-7,TRBV5-4,CASSLVDRSGEQYF
TRBJ1-1,TRBV19,CASNEEVNTEAFF
TRBJ2-2,TRBV5-1,CASSGAWDTGELFF
TRBJ1-2,TRBV2,CASSPLAAYGGYTF
TRBJ2-3,TRBV28,CASSLLAVRHTDTQYF
TRBJ2-1,TRBV7-9,CASSLTSGSLHEQFF
TRBJ1-1,TRBV7-2,CASSLLGTDSTEAFF
TRBJ1-2,TRBV7-9,CASSSDRGSDYGYTF
TRBJ1-3,TRBV3-1/TRBV3-2,CASSQGTGNTIYF
TRBJ2-2,TRBV5-4,CASNYIAGSWTGELFF
TRBJ1-1,TRBV29-1,CSVRQANTEAFF
TRBJ1-5,TRBV12-5,CASGSATLNQPQHF
TRBJ1-2,TRBV10-3,CAISEGHYGYTF
TRBJ2-7,TRBV3-1/TRBV3-2,CASRGRTSGSSYEQYF
TRBJ1-2,TRBV18,CASSQVEAGNGYTF
TRBJ2-3,TRBV19,CASSTRVRSDTQYF
TRBJ2-2,TRBV7-2,CASSLNLARGSGGELFF
TRBJ2-5,TRBV7-9,CASSFNIETQYF
TRBJ2-7,TRBV7-8,CASSSGARKVGEQYF
TRBJ1-3,TRBV10-3,CAIGGTGNTIYF
TRBJ1-1,TRBV6-2/TRBV6-3,CASSYGGQGNWPTEAFF
TRBJ1-6,TRBV30,CAWSLTGGSNSPLHF
TRBJ1-1,TRBV27,CASSPWGDRGIWNTEAFF
TRBJ1-2,TRBV12-5,CASGLGTGGYGYTF
TRBJ2-2,TRBV25-1,CASSGRVDTGELFF
TRBJ1-2,TRBV28,CASGRGYTF
TRBJ1-1,TRBV7-9,CASSLAGINTEAFF
TRBJ1-5,TRBV6-1,CASSGSQGAGNQPQHF
TRBJ2-3,TRBV11-2,CASSLDRGSLDTQYF
TRBJ1-5,TRBV6-5,CASARDQPQHF
TRBJ2-3,TRBV6-5,CASSLGQGSTDTQYF
TRBJ1-3,TRBV5-5,CASSPSIGPLGSTIYF
TRBJ2-1,TRBV11-3,CASSGLARSEQFF
TRBJ1-2,TRBV28,CASSSGQGATGYTF
TRBJ1-1,TRBV5-1,CASRPDPNTEAFF
TRBJ1-3,TRBV24-1,CATSDSGGSGNTIYF
TRBJ2-1,TRBV19,CASSIGGLGNEQFF
TRBJ1-2,TRBV27,CASSAVGGYGYTF
TRBJ2-7,TRBV27,CASSRSGRAYEQYF
TRBJ1-6,TRBV10-3,CAIGEGAPGSPLHF